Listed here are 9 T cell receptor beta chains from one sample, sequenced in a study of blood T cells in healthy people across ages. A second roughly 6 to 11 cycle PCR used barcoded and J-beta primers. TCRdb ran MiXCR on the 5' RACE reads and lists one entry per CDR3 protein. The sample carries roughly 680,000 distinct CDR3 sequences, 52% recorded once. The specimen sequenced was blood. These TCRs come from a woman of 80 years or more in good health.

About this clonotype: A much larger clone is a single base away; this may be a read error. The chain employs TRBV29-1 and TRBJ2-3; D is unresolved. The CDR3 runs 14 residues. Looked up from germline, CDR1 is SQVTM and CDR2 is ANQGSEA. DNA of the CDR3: TGCAGCGTGGAAGTGACTCCGGTCGCAGATACGCAGTATTTT. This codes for CSVEVTPVADTQYF.

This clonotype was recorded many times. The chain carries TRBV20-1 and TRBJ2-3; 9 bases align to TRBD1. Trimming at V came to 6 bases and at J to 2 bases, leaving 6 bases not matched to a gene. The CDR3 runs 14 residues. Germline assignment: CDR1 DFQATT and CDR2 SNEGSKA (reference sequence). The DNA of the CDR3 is TGCAGTGCAAACCGGGACAGGGACACAGATACGCAGTATTTT. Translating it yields CSANRDRDTDTQYF.

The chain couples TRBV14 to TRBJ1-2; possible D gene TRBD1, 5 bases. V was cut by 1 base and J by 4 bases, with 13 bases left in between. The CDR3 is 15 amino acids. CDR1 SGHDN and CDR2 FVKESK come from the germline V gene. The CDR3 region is CASSQGVSGVYGYTF. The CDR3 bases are TGTGCCAGCAGCCAAGGGGTCTCGGGGGTCTATGGCTACACCTTC.

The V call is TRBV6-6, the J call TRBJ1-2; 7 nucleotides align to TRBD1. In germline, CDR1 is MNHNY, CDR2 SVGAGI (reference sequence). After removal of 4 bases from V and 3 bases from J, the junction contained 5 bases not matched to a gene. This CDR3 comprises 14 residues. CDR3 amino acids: CASSSGTEYYGYTF. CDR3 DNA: TGTGCCAGCAGTTCCGGGACAGAGTACTATGGCTACACCTTC.

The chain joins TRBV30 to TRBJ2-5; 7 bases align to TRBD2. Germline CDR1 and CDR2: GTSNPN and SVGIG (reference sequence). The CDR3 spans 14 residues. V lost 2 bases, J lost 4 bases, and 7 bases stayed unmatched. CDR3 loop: CAWSSGVVSETQYF. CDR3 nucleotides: TGTGCCTGGAGTAGCGGGGTCGTTTCAGAGACCCAGTACTTC.

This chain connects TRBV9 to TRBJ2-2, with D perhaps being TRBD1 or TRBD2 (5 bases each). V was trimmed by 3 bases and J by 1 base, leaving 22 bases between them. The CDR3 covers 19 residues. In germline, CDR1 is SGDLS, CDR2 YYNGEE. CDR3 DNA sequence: TGTGCCAGCAGCGCACCGGGCGGGCACAGGCTGGGGAACACCGGGGAGCTGTTTTTT. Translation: CASSAPGGHRLGNTGELFF.

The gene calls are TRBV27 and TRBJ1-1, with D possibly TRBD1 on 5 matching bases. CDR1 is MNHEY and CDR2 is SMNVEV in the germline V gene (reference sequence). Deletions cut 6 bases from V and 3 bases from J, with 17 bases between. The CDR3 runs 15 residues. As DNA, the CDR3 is TGTGCCAGCAGGCCCCTCAGGGCTGGGGACACTGAAGCTTTCTTT. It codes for CASRPLRAGDTEAFF.

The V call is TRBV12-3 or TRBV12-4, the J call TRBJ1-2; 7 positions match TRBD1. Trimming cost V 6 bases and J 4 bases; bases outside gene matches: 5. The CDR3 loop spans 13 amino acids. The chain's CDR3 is CASREDRTYGYTF. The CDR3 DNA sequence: TGTGCCAGCAGGGAGGACAGGACCTATGGCTACACCTTC.

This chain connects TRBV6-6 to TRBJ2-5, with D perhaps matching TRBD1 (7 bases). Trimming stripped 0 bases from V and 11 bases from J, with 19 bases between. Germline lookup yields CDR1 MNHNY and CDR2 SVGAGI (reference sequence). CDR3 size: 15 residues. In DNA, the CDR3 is TGTGCCAGCAGTTACTCGGGACAGACGCGGGGAGAGCAGTACTTC. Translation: CASSYSGQTRGEQYF.